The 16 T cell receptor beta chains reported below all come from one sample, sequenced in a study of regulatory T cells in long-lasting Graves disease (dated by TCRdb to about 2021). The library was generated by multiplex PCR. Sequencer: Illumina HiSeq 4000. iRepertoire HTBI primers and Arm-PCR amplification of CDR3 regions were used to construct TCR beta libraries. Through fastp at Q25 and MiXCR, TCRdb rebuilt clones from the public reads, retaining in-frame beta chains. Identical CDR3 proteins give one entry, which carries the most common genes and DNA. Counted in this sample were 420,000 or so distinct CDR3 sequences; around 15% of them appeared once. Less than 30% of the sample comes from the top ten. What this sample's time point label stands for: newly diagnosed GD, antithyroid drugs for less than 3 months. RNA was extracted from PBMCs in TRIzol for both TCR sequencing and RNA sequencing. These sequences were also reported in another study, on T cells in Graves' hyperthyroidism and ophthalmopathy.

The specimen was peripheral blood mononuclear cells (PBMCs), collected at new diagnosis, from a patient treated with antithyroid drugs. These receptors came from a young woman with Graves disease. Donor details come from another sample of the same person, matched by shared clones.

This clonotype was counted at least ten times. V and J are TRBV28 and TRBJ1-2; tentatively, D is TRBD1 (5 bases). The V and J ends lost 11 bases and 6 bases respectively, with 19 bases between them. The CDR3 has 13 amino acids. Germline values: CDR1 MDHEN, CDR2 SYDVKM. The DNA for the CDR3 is TGTGCCGCTAGGGGCCTGGGGTTAGATGGCTACACCTTC. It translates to CAARGLGLDGYTF.

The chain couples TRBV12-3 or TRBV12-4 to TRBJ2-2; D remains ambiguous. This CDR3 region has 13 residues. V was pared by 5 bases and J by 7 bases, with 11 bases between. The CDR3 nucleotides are TGTGCCAGCAGTGCGAGGTGGGGCGGGGAGCTGTTTTTT. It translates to CASSARWGGELFF.

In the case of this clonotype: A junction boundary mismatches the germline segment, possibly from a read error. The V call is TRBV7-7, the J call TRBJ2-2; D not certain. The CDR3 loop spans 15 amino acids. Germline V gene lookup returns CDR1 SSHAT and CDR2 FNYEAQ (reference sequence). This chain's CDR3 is CASSPYDGNTGELFF. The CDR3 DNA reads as TGTGCTAGCAGCCCTTACGACGGGAACACCGGGGAGCTGTTTTTT.

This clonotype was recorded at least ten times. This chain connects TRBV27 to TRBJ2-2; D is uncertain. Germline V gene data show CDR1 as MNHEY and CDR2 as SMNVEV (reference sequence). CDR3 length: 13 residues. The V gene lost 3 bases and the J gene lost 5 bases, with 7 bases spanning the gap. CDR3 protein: CASSFLGTGELFF. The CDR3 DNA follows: TGTGCCAGCAGTTTCCTTGGAACCGGGGAGCTGTTTTTT.

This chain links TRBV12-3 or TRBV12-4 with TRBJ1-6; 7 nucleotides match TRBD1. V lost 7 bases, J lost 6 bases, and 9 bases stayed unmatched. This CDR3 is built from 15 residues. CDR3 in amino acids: CASTQGGVLNSPLHF. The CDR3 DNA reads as TGTGCCAGCACCCAAGGGGGCGTACTTAATTCACCCCTCCACTTT.

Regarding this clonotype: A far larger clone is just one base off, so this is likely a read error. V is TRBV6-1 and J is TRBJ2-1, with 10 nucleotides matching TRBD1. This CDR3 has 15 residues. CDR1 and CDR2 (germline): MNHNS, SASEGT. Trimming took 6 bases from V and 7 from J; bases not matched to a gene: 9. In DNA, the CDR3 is TGTGCCAGCAGGACTCAGGGACAGGGGCGGAATGAGCAGTTCTTC. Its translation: CASRTQGQGRNEQFF.

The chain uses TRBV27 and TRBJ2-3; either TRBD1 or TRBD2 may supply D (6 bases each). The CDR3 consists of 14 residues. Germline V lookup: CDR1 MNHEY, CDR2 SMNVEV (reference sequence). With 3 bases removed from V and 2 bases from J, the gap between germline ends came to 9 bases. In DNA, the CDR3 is TGTGCCAGCAGTTTTCCGGGGGCCACAGATACGCAGTATTTT. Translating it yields CASSFPGATDTQYF.

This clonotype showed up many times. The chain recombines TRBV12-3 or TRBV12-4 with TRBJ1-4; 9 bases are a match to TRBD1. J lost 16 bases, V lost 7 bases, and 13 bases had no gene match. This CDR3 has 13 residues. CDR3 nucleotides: TGTGCCAGCACCCGGGACAGGGCGACCGGTTCGTTTTTT. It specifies CASTRDRATGSFF.

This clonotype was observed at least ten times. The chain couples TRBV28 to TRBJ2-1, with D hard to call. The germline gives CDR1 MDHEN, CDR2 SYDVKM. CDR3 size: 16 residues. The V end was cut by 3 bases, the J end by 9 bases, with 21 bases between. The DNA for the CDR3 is TGTGCCAGCAGTTTTTATGTCTCTCCCGGTTTGAGTGAGCAGTTCTTC. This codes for CASSFYVSPGLSEQFF.

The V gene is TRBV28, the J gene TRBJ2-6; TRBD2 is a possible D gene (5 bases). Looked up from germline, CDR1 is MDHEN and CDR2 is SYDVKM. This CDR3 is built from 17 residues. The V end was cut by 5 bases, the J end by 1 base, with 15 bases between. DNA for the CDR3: TGTGCCAGCAGTCTGGCCACCGGGGATTCTGGGGCCAACGTCCTGACTTTC. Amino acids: CASSLATGDSGANVLTF.

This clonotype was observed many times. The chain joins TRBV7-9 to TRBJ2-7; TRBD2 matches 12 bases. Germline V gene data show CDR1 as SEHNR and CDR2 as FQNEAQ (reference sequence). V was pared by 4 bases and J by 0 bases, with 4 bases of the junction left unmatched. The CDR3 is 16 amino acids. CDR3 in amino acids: CASSSPGLAGSYEQYF. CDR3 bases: TGTGCCAGCAGCTCACCGGGACTAGCGGGCTCCTACGAGCAGTACTTC.

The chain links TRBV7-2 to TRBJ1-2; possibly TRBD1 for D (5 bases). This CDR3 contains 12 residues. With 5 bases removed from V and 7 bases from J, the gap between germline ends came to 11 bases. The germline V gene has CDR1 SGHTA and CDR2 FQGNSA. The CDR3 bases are TGTGCCAGCAGCACCAGGGAACGTGGCTACACCTTC. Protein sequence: CASSTRERGYTF.

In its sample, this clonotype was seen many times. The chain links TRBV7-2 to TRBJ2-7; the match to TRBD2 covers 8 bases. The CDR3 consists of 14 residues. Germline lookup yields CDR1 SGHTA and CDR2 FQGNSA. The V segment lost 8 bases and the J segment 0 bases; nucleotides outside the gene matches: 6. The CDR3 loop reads CASRGGGSSYEQYF. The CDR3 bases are TGTGCCAGCCGGGGGGGCGGGAGCTCCTACGAGCAGTACTTC.

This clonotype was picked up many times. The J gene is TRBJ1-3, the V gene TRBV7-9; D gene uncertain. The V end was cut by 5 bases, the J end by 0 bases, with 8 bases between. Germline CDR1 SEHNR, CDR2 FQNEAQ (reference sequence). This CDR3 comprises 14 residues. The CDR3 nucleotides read TGTGCCAGCAGCCTTGATAACTCTGGAAACACCATATATTTT. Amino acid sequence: CASSLDNSGNTIYF.

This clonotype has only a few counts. The CDR3 DNA is TGTGCTAGTGCCACAGGGCGTCTAGCGGGAGGCCTGAATGAGCAGTTCTTC. It is translated as CASATGRLAGGLNEQFF. The chain employs TRBV12-5 and TRBJ2-1; 11 bases line up with TRBD2. The germline CDR1 and CDR2 sequences are LGHNT and FRNRAP. The length of the CDR3 is 17 residues. J lost 7 bases, V lost 7 bases, and 15 bases had no gene match.

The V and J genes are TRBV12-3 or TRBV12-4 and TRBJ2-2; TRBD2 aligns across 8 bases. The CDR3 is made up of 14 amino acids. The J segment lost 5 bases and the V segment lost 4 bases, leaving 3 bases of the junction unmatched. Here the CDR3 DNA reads TGTGCCAGCAGTTACCTAGCGGGTACCGGGGAGCTGTTTTTT. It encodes CASSYLAGTGELFF.